This TCR beta chain was obtained from a study of long-term antiretroviral therapy in people with HIV. Details on this clone: What it recognizes is unknown.

The study's findings and limits: Whereas controls had wider CDR3 length ranges, HIV repertoires had narrower ones.

Per the germline V gene, CDR1 is MNHEY and CDR2 is SMNVEV (reference sequence). J gave up 2 bases and V 3 bases, and 5 bases lay outside the gene matches. The CDR3 covers 15 residues. The assay used was immunoSEQ (version v3.0), run at survey level. Sequencing was performed with immunoSEQ multiplex PCR; in TCRdb, only in-frame clones are kept and a portion is missing. The sample has 31,000 or so clones, around 96% seen once. The chain has TRBV27 and TRBJ2-7; 9 nucleotides match TRBD2. Sequenced material: unsorted PBMCs, taken around 6.6 years after starting antiretroviral therapy. The TCR comes from a man aged 25 to 45 with HIV. In DNA, the CDR3 is TGTGCCAGCAGTTTTTCGACTAGCGGAGCCTACGAGCAGTACTTC. It yields the protein CASSFSTSGAYEQYF.